The subject of this entry is one TCR beta chain. This sample was taken from a study of blood T cells in healthy people across ages. Using a J-beta primer mix together with a sample-barcoded 5' primer, a second PCR was run for about 7 to 12 cycles. MiXCR, applied by TCRdb to the 5' RACE reads, yields one record per CDR3 protein. The sample has about 670,000 distinct CDR3 sequences, 40% to 65% seen once. Sequencing was carried out using blood. This receptor was obtained from a woman of 80 years or more in good health.

CDR3 DNA: TGTGCCAGCAGTGTTCGGGACAGTCTTGATGAGCGGTACTTC. It is translated as CASSVRDSLDERYF. This sequence joins TRBV25-1 and TRBJ2-4, with 7 nucleotides matching TRBD1. The CDR3 extends over 14 amino acids. The V segment lost 4 bases and the J segment 15 bases; nucleotides outside the gene matches: 15. Germline-derived CDR1 and CDR2 are MGHDK and SYGVNS.